The 11 T cell receptor beta chains reported below all come from one sample, sequenced in a study of blood T cell repertoires in COVID-19 (dated by TCRdb to about 2020). Libraries were made using the immunoSEQ multiplex PCR assay. TCRdb mirrors the immuneACCESS table, restricted to in-frame sequences. Some clones are absent from its copies; in checked studies, under half trace to an unresolved V gene, and the reason for the others is unknown. The sample yields roughly 60,000 clones; roughly 80% were counted once. The ten top clones hold about 25% of the sample. The sequencing input was peripheral blood. These receptors all stem from a human donor in a cohort sampled during active COVID-19.

The CDR3 is CASSSRTSAWSSYNEQFF. CDR3 DNA: TGTGCCAGCAGTTCGCGGACTAGCGCGTGGAGCTCCTACAATGAGCAGTTCTTC. The rearrangement uses TRBV28 and TRBJ2-1; 9 bases line up with TRBD2. Germline V gene data show CDR1 as MDHEN and CDR2 as SYDVKM. Trimming took 4 bases from V and 0 from J; bases not matched to a gene: 10. CDR3 length equals 18 residues.

This chain uses TRBV2 with TRBJ2-2, with D perhaps TRBD1 (6 bases). The CDR3 is 12 residues long. V gave up 6 bases and J gave up 6 bases, with 8 bases separating them. Germline V gene data show CDR1 as SNHLY and CDR2 as FYNNEI. The CDR3 nucleotides are TGTGCCAGCAGCACAGGGTCCGGGGAGCTGTTTTTT. Translated, it gives CASSTGSGELFF.

The J gene is TRBJ2-5, the V gene TRBV5-1; D unclear. The CDR3 has 14 residues. Trimming removed 4 bases from V and 2 bases from J, with 12 bases in between. Looked up from germline, CDR1 is SGHRS and CDR2 is YFSETQ. The CDR3 sequence is CASSLPNTQETQYF. For the CDR3, the DNA is TGCGCCAGCAGCCTCCCGAACACGCAAGAGACCCAGTACTTC.

The rearrangement uses TRBV4-2 and TRBJ2-7; TRBD2 matches at 8 bases. The CDR3 loop spans 15 amino acids. CDR1 and CDR2 (germline): LGHNA, YNFKEQ. J was trimmed by 2 bases and V by 0 bases; bases with no gene match: 3. CDR3 nucleotide sequence: TGTGCCAGCAGCCAAGATGTAGCGGGACCCTACGAGCAGTACTTC. Translation: CASSQDVAGPYEQYF.

V usage is TRBV5-1 and J usage is TRBJ2-3, with TRBD2 matching 8 bases. The J segment lost 5 bases and the V segment lost 0 bases, leaving 5 bases of the junction unmatched. The V gene's germline CDR1 is SGHRS and CDR2 YFSETQ. The CDR3 has 15 residues. This chain's CDR3 is CASSLDGGARDTQYF. As DNA, the CDR3 is TGCGCCAGCAGCTTGGACGGGGGGGCCAGAGATACGCAGTATTTT.

This chain connects TRBV5-8 to TRBJ2-7, with 7 bases fitting TRBD1. The CDR3 totals 14 residues. V dropped 0 bases and J dropped 5; count of bases not matched to a gene: 5. CDR1 is SGHTS, CDR2 YDEGEE, per germline. The CDR3 region has the DNA TGTGCCAGCAGCTTGGGAGGGGGCGGACACGAGCAGTACTTC. Its translation is CASSLGGGGHEQYF.

The J gene is TRBJ1-2, the V gene TRBV11-2; a possible D gene is TRBD1 (5 bases). The CDR3 spans 14 residues. Germline V gene sequence: CDR1 SGHAT, CDR2 FQNNGV. Trimming cost V 5 bases and J 8 bases, with 18 bases left between them. The CDR3 reads CASSSQGASMGYTF. The CDR3 DNA reads TGTGCCAGCAGCAGCCAAGGGGCGTCTATGGGCTACACCTTC. The full variable domain, with the rest looked up from reference TRBV11-2 and TRBJ1-2, is EAGVAQSPRYKIIEKRQSVAFWCNPISGHATLYWYQQILGQGPKLLIQFQNNGVVDDSQLPKDRFSAERLKGVDSTLKIQPAKLEDSAVYLCASSSQGASMGYTFGSGTRLTVV.

The table lists this clone with a few counts. The gene calls are TRBV7-2 and TRBJ2-5; 7 bases are shared with TRBD2. After removal of 3 bases from V and 4 bases from J, the junction contained 11 bases not matched to a gene. Germline V gene sequence: CDR1 SGHTA, CDR2 FQGNSA. This CDR3 comprises 16 residues. The CDR3 sequence is CASSLAAGETRETQYF. The CDR3 nucleotides are TGTGCCAGCAGCTTGGCGGCGGGGGAAACTCGAGAGACCCAGTACTTC.

This chain uses TRBV4-2 with TRBJ2-7; D remains unclear. The CDR3 is 13 residues long. CDR1 LGHNA and CDR2 YNFKEQ come from the germline V gene. Trimming removed 3 bases from V and 0 bases from J, with 6 bases in between. CDR3 coding DNA: TGTGCCAGCAGCCACCCCAGCTCCTACGAGCAGTACTTC. Residues: CASSHPSSYEQYF.

The chain couples TRBV9 to TRBJ2-3, with TRBD2 matching 10 bases. Germline trimming cut 4 bases from V and 5 bases from J; bases unmatched to any gene: 7. Germline values: CDR1 SGDLS, CDR2 YYNGEE. The CDR3 covers 15 residues. CDR3 in DNA: TGTGCCAGCAGCTGGCTAGCGGGAGTTGAAGATACGCAGTATTTT. This translates into CASSWLAGVEDTQYF. Filled out from reference TRBV9 and TRBJ2-3, the complete variable domain reads DSGVTQTPKHLITATGQRVTLRCSPRSGDLSVYWYQQSLDQGLQFLIQYYNGEERAKGNILERFSAQQFPDLHSELNLSSLELGDSALYFCASSWLAGVEDTQYFGPGTRLTVL.

The sample holds many counts of this clone. The chain employs TRBV28 and TRBJ2-1; TRBD1 matches 7 bases. The CDR3 spans 14 residues. V shed 2 bases and J 4 bases; nucleotides not matched to a gene: 2. Germline lookup yields CDR1 MDHEN and CDR2 SYDVKM. CDR3 DNA sequence: TGTGCCAGCAGTTTAAGGGACAGTTACAATGAGCAGTTCTTC. It translates to CASSLRDSYNEQFF.